This T cell receptor (beta chain) was captured by sequencing in a study of T-cell reconstitution after alpha-beta-depleted transplantation in children. Unique molecular identifiers featured in how the TCRbeta library was prepared. Via MiXCR, TCRdb re-called the PCR reads, giving one row per CDR3 protein. The sample has some 390,000 distinct CDR3 sequences, just over 20% seen once. This clonotype showed up just a few times. This CDR3 contains 18 residues. Germline loops: CDR1 MNHEY, CDR2 SVGEGT. V was cut by 0 bases and J by 7 bases, with 25 bases left in between. The sample in question was PBMCs from the stem cell graft donor, obtained from the stem cell graft. The origin of this receptor is a human donor who donated a stem cell graft to a child with acute myeloid leukemia. The V call is TRBV6-2 or TRBV6-3, the J call TRBJ2-7; perhaps TRBD2 as D (5 bases). The CDR3 protein is CASSYSDASGPRTGEQYF. The CDR3 DNA follows: TGTGCCAGCAGTTACTCCGACGCAAGCGGACCCCGAACCGGAGAGCAGTACTTC.